Listed below are T cell receptor beta chains from one sample, sequenced in a study of T cells in Graves' hyperthyroidism and ophthalmopathy. MiXCR, run by TCRdb on the multiplex PCR reads, gives a single entry per CDR3 protein. Of more than 300,000 distinct CDR3 sequences listed, approximately 15% were seen once; the top ten hold 9.5% to 11%. The sample consisted of blood. These receptors all stem from a woman aged 55-70 years with Graves' hyperthyroidism. The CDR3 runs from the conserved cysteine through the conserved F or W.

v_call,j_call,cdr3_aa
TRBV29-1,TRBJ1-2,CSAGEGGYGYTF
TRBV28,TRBJ2-7,CASRGPGQGPEQYF
TRBV2,TRBJ2-7,CATGHLYEQYF
TRBV28,TRBJ2-3,CASLRVGQNTQYF
TRBV29-1,TRBJ1-5,CSVEFSPESYSNQPQHF
TRBV3-1,TRBJ1-6,CASSPGSSYNSPLHF
TRBV30,TRBJ1-3,CAWSVSTGFSGNTIYF
TRBV10-2,TRBJ2-3,CASSERTSGSPTQYF
TRBV12-3/TRBV12-4,TRBJ2-1,CASTVPGTGGRGEQFF
TRBV11-2,TRBJ2-3,CASSSQLAGLSPSTDTQYF
TRBV6-1,TRBJ2-1,CASSPSSASSYNEQFF
TRBV2,TRBJ2-1,CASSGTVLGEQFF
TRBV5-1,TRBJ2-5,CASSFGPGASFQETQYF
TRBV12-3/TRBV12-4,TRBJ2-1,CASSAGTSGSDEQFF
TRBV5-1,TRBJ2-3,CASKGVPGETQYF
TRBV7-3,TRBJ2-1,CASSSSQGDEQFF
TRBV27,TRBJ2-3,CASSYEPADTQYF
TRBV9,TRBJ2-5,CASSVASGRNQETQYF
TRBV12-3/TRBV12-4,TRBJ2-4,CASKTSRDRAGYIQYF
TRBV5-1,TRBJ2-1,CASSSQPTSGSSNEQFF
TRBV6-1,TRBJ1-2,CASSDMDYGYTF
TRBV13,TRBJ2-3,CASSLVSGLAGGPSTDTQYF
TRBV7-9,TRBJ2-1,CASSSGRGSGRDEQFF
TRBV20-1,TRBJ1-1,CSATHYGTGNTEAFF
TRBV20-1,TRBJ2-3,CSANQMKWAGYTDTQYF
TRBV5-1,TRBJ1-5,CASSPTGGRQPQHF
TRBV18,TRBJ1-3,CASSPRGGGQSSGNTIYF
TRBV11-3,TRBJ2-1,CASSPRQRGNNEQFF
TRBV7-9,TRBJ2-1,CASSLDPRQQFF
TRBV7-9,TRBJ2-1,CASSFGLAVFNEQLF
TRBV18,TRBJ2-3,CASSRTSGYTDTQYF
TRBV12-3/TRBV12-4,TRBJ2-1,CASSRPGQGYNEQFF
TRBV29-1,TRBJ2-5,CSVGVAPQETQYF
TRBV12-3/TRBV12-4,TRBJ2-3,CASSRPLTGYTDTQYF
TRBV28,TRBJ2-5,CASSSPGTPETQYF
TRBV18,TRBJ1-1,CASSQRDGGLNTEAFF
TRBV6-1,TRBJ2-1,CASSLGASGKSYNEQFF
TRBV2,TRBJ2-5,CASSEMLASETQYF
TRBV27,TRBJ1-2,CASRVTGKRYGYTF
TRBV28,TRBJ2-7,CASSYGLDYEQYF
TRBV30,TRBJ2-2,CAWSGGSLGGELFF
TRBV24-1,TRBJ1-5,CATSEPGGSEKPQHF
TRBV12-3/TRBV12-4,TRBJ1-6,CASSGMLNSPLHF
TRBV9,TRBJ2-6,CASSARQGSSGANVLTF
TRBV5-6,TRBJ1-1,CASSRKNGRLNTEAFF
TRBV18,TRBJ1-2,CASSPTTVRDYGYTF
TRBV20-1,TRBJ2-2,CSARGLGREGTGELFF
TRBV19,TRBJ1-4,CASREVATNEKLFF
TRBV5-1,TRBJ1-1,CASSSSQGTEAFF
TRBV11-2,TRBJ2-1,CASSLETSGRVDEQFF
TRBV9,TRBJ2-1,CASSERGPGTSGFNEQFF
TRBV6-2/TRBV6-3,TRBJ2-1,CASRLAWSNEQFF
TRBV5-4,TRBJ2-3,CASSLGGGGPSTDTQYF
TRBV6-1,TRBJ2-1,CASGLAGGSEQFF
TRBV7-2,TRBJ1-1,CASSSRGGSAFF